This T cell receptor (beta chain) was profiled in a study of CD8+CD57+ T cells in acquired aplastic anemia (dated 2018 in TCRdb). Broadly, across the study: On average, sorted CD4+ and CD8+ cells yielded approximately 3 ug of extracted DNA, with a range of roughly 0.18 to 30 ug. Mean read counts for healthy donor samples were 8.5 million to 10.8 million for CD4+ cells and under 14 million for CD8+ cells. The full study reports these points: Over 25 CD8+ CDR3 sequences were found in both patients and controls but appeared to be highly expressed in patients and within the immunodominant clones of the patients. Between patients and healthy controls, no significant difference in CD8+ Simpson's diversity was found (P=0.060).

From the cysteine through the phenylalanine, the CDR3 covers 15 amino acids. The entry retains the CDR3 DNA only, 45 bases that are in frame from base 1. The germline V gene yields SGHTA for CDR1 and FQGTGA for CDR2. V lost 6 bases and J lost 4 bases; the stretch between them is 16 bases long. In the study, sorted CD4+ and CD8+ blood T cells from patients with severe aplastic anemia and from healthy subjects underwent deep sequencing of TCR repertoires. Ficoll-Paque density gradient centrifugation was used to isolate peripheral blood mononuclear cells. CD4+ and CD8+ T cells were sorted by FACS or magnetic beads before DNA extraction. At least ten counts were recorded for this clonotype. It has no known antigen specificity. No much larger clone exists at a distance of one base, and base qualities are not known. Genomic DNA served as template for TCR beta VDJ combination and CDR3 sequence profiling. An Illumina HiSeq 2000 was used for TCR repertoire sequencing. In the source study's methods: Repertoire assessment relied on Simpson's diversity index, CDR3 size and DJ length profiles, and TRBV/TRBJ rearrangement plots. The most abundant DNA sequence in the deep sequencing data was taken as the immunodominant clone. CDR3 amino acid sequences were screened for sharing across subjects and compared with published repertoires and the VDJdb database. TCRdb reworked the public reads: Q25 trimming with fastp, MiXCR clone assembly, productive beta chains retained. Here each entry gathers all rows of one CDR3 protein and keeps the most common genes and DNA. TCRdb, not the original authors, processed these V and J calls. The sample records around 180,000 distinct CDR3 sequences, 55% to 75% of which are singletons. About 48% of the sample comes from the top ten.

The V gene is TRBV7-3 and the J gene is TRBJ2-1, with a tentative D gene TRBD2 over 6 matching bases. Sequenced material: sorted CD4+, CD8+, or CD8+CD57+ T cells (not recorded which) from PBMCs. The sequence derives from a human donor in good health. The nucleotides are TGTGCCAGCAGAGATGGGGACTTGGGTTACAATGAGCAGTTCTTC. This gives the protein CASRDGDLGYNEQFF.